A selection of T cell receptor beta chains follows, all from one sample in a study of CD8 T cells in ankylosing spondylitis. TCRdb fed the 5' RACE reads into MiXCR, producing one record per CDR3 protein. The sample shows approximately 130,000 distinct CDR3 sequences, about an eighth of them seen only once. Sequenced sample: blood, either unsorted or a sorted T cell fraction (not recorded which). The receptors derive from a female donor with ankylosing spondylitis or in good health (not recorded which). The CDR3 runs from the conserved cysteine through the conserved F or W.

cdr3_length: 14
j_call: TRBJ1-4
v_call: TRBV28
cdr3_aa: CASSLGRLREKLFF

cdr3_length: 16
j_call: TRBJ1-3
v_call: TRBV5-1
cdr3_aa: CASSLEERLSGNTIYF

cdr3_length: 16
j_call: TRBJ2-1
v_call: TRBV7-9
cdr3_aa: CASSSLTSGGPYPQFF

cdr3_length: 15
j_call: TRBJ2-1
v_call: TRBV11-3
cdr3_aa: CASSSGQGLLDEQFF

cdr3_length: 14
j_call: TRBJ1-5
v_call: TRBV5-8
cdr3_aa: CASSLGARGQPQHF

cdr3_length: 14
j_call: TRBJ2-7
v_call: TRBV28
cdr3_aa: CASSPPGRIYEQYF

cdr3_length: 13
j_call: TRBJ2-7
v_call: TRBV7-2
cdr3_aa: CASSLASSYEQYF

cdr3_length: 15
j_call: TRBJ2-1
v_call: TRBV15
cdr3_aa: CATSLELAGGVEQFF

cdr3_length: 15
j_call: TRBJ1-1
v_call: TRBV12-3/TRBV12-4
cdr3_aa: CASSPGTGRNTEAFF

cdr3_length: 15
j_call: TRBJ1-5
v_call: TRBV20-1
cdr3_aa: CSAPAGRGHRQPQHF

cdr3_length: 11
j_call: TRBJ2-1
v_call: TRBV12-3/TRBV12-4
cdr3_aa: CASSLGRNGFF

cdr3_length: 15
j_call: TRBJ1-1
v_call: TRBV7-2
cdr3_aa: CASSLLRGRVTEAFF

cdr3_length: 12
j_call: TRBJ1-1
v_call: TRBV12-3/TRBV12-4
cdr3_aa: CASRGTGREAFF

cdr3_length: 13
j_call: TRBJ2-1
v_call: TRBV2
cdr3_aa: CASDIAGGYEQFF

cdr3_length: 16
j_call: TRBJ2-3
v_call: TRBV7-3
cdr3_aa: CASSRGLAGTTDTQYF

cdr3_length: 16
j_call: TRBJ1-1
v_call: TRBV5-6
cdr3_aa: CASSWGQGVRNTEAFF

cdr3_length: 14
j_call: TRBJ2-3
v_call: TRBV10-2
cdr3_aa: CASSPPVGRDTQYF

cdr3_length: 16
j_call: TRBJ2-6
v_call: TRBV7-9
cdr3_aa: CASSRQTVSGANVLTF

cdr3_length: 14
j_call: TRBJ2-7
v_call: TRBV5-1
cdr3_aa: CASSFPGTNYEQYF

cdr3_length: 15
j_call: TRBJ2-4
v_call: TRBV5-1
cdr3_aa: CASSFPGEAKNIQYF

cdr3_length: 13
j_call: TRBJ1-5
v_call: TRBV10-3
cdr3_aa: CATSPMEDQPQHF

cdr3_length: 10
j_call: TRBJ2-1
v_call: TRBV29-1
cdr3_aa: CSVAPNEQFF

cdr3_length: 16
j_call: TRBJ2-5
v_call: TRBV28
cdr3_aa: CASSYPVGQGKETQYF

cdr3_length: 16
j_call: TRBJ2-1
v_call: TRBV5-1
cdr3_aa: CASSFSNSRTENEQFF

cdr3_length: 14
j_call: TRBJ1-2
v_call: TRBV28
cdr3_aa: CASSFGQLSYGYTF

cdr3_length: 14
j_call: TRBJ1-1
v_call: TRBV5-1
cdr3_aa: CASSWQGGSTEAFF

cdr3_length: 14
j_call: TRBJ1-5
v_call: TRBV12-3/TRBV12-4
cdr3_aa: CASSSPVGNQPQHF